This T cell receptor (beta chain) was documented in a study of blood T cell repertoires in COVID-19. Study background: Acute and convalescent COVID-19 samples came from the United States, Italy and Spain. PBMCs, B-cell-depleted T cells, or T cells were the source of the cDNA or gDNA that made up the material.

The table came from immunoSEQ multiplex PCR; TCRdb's copy has only in-frame clones and leaves some out. The table records 7,500 to 8,500 clones, about 70% of them present only once. The V segment lost 4 bases and the J segment 2 bases; nucleotides outside the gene matches: 3. Germline lookup yields CDR1 MNHEY and CDR2 SMNVEV (reference sequence). The CDR3 totals 16 residues. The V call is TRBV27, the J call TRBJ2-1; 12 bases line up with TRBD2. This clonotype was sampled from a human donor in a cohort sampled during active COVID-19. Material for sequencing was peripheral blood. The CDR3 region is CASSSRTSGTYNEQFF. In DNA, the CDR3 is TGTGCCAGCAGTTCCAGGACTAGCGGGACCTACAATGAGCAGTTCTTC.